Given below is one T cell receptor beta chain in context. As yet, its antigen is unknown. Germline loops: CDR1 MNHEY, CDR2 SVGAGI. CDR3 length equals 12 residues. Deletions cut 7 bases from V and 1 base from J, with 7 bases between. The data derive from a study of T cell responses to AZD1222 COVID-19 vaccine. General study findings and limits: Among AZD1222 vaccinees, only six or seven were seropositive at baseline. Spike was spanned by vaccine-associated CD4 TCRs, which were dominant at 160-218 and 743-854.

Only in-frame clones appear in the TCRdb table, and some are missing; sequencing was by immunoSEQ multiplex PCR. Of approximately 79,000 clones listed, 88% are singletons. The clonotype comes from an adult in good health. The J gene is TRBJ1-2, the V gene TRBV6-5, with D uncertain. Source: peripheral blood, taken on day 0 of AZD1222 vaccination. CDR3 sequence reads: CASTVLNYGYTF. The CDR3 bases are TGTGCCAGCACGGTTCTTAACTATGGCTACACCTTC.